What follows is one TCR beta chain and its context. Its antigen is currently unknown. The junction does not match germline at one end; this may be a read error. Clones were read by immunoSEQ multiplex PCR, and TCRdb kept only the in-frame ones, dropping some. Here the sample spans roughly 84,000 clones, over 70% being singletons. These data originate in a study of OX40 agonist ivuxolimab in advanced cancers. On the study more broadly: Patients were treated with ivuxolimab, an agonistic anti-OX40 (CD134) antibody. Dose-escalation patients suffered from hepatocellular carcinoma, melanoma, renal cell or head and neck cancer.

Germline V gene data show CDR1 as SGHRS and CDR2 as YFSETQ. The CDR3 spans 15 residues. The study's findings and limits: Both blood CD4+ and CD8+ T cells showed clonal growth by week 6 at 0.1 to 3.0 mg/kg.

V usage is TRBV5-1 and J usage is TRBJ2-1, with TRBD1 matching 9 bases. This TCR was recovered from an adult with an advanced solid tumor such as melanoma, head and neck, liver or kidney cancer. This specimen consisted of CD4+ or CD8+ T cells sorted from blood, obtained in a trial of the OX40 agonist ivuxolimab. CDR3 nucleotide sequence: TGCGCCAGCAGTGTCACAGGGGGCTCCAACAATGAGCAGTTCTTC. It translates to CASSVTGGSNNEQFF.